This is a list of T cell receptor beta chains from one sample in a study of cytomegalovirus exposure and HLA in healthy donors. Some clones are missing from TCRdb's copy, which holds only in-frame ones; the method was immunoSEQ multiplex PCR. The table has fewer than 180,000 clones, approximately 85% seen once. Source material: PBMCs. These TCRs come from a man aged 45-60 years in good health and CMV-seropositive. Each CDR3 is given with its conserved first and last residue. A D gene is named only where the DNA matches it firmly. Expanded clones are given a class, and other clones once, few, many or no size at all.

V gene	D gene	clone size	J gene	CDR3 protein	CDR3 DNA
TRBV4-1	-	-	TRBJ2-5	CASSLETRHQETQYF	TGCGCCAGCAGCCTAGAAACTAGACATCAGGAGACCCAGTACTTC
TRBV5-1	-	-	TRBJ2-7	CASSRRTSYEQYF	TGCGCCAGCAGCAGGCGGACAAGCTACGAGCAGTACTTC
TRBV6-6	-	-	TRBJ2-2	CASSYWSDTGELFF	TGTGCCAGCAGTTACTGGTCAGACACCGGGGAGCTGTTTTTT
TRBV19	-	few	TRBJ2-4	CASRTGDIQYF	TGTGCCAGTAGGACCGGGGACATTCAGTACTTC
TRBV6-6	TRBD1	-	TRBJ2-1	CASSHGPGQGTNEQFF	TGTGCCAGCAGCCACGGACCGGGACAGGGGACAAATGAGCAGTTCTTC
TRBV7-7	-	-	TRBJ1-1	CASSLYMNTEAFF	TGTGCTAGCAGCTTGTACATGAACACTGAAGCTTTCTTT
TRBV5-4	TRBD2	-	TRBJ2-3	CASAPASGNTDTQYF	TGTGCCAGCGCCCCGGCTAGCGGGAACACAGATACGCAGTATTTT
TRBV5-1	-	-	TRBJ2-1	CASSRGDGSGNEQFF	TGCGCCAGCAGCCGCGGGGACGGGAGTGGCAATGAGCAGTTCTTC
TRBV5-1	TRBD1	-	TRBJ2-5	CASSLNSQGWKLGTQYF	TGCGCCAGCAGCTTGAATTCACAGGGGTGGAAATTGGGGACCCAGTACTTC
TRBV27	TRBD1	-	TRBJ2-7	CASSFLGQGLYYEQYF	TGTGCCAGCAGTTTCCTTGGACAGGGGCTTTACTACGAGCAGTACTTC
TRBV11-2	-	-	TRBJ1-5	CASSGSRVGDQPQHF	TGTGCCAGCAGCGGATCCAGGGTTGGGGATCAGCCCCAGCATTTT
TRBV5-1	-	-	TRBJ1-2	CASSFGTLRNRDYGYTF	TGCGCCAGCAGCTTTGGGACCCTTAGGAACAGGGACTATGGCTACACCTTC
TRBV5-8	-	few	TRBJ2-7	CASSFGYGGLYF	TGTGCCAGCAGCTTCGGTTATGGGGGACTGTACTTC
TRBV5-5	-	-	TRBJ2-7	CASSPGEHEQYF	TGTGCCAGCAGCCCAGGGGAACACGAGCAGTACTTC
TRBV28	-	-	TRBJ2-7	CASISGQSVHEQYF	TGTGCCAGCATCAGTGGACAGTCCGTACACGAGCAGTACTTC
TRBV4-1	-	-	TRBJ1-1	CASSQFRRGITEAFF	TGCGCCAGCAGCCAATTTCGTAGGGGAATCACTGAAGCTTTCTTT
TRBV5-6	TRBD2	-	TRBJ2-4	CASSFPLKAERGIQYF	TGTGCCAGCAGCTTCCCACTAAAAGCGGAGCGGGGCATTCAGTACTTC